This T cell receptor beta chain was documented in a study of T-cell memory formation after mild COVID-19. Findings of the study overall: Cross-reactive memory appears to have joined, as suggested by some responding clones showing up in pre-infection memory.

This clonotype was recorded a few times. The target antigen is unknown. The J segment lost 7 bases and the V segment lost 1 base, leaving 2 bases of the junction unmatched. In germline, CDR1 is LNHNV, CDR2 YYDKDF (reference sequence). The CDR3 consists of 13 residues. TCRdb used MiXCR to reprocess the 5' RACE reads, holding one entry per CDR3 protein. The table lists 580,000 or so distinct CDR3 sequences, roughly 17% of them singletons, with 8.1% in the top ten. The sample taken for sequencing was PBMCs or a T cell subset sorted from them (not recorded which). The sequence came from an adult woman who had mild COVID-19 (a few samples of this study predate the infection). Cell type and time point are not known. This chain links TRBV15 with TRBJ1-1, with 8 bases that match TRBD1. CDR3 coding DNA: TGTGCCACCAGCAGAGGGACAGGGTTTGAAGCTTTCTTT. Amino acid sequence: CATSRGTGFEAFF.